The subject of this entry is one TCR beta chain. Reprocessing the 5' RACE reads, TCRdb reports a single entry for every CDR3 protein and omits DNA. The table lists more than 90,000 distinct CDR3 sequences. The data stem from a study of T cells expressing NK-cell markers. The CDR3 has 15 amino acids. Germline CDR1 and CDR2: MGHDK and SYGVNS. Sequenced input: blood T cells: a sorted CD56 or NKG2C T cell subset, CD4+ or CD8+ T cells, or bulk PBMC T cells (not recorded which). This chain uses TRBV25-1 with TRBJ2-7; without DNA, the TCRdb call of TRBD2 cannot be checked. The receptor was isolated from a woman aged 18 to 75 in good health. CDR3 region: CASTEGGQREYEQYF.